One and the same sample provided the 4 T cell receptor beta chains below, sequenced in a study of blood T cell repertoires in COVID-19. Repertoires were generated with immunoSEQ multiplex PCR, while TCRdb's copy carries only in-frame clones and drops some. The sample lists around 200,000 clones, just under 80% occurring once. Sequencing input: peripheral blood. The receptors were gathered from an elderly woman with active or convalescent COVID-19.

The J gene is TRBJ1-2, the V gene TRBV28, with TRBD1 matching over 8 bases. The CDR3 runs to 15 residues. The ends lost 4 bases at V and 1 base at J; junction bases unmatched: 5. The V gene's germline CDR1 is MDHEN and CDR2 SYDVKM. The CDR3 region is CASSSGQGLNYGYTF. The CDR3 bases are TGTGCCAGCAGTTCAGGACAGGGACTTAACTATGGCTACACCTTC.

The chain combines TRBV19 with TRBJ1-2; maybe TRBD1 (6 bases). The V gene's germline CDR1 is LNHDA and CDR2 SQIVND (reference sequence). Trimming removed 6 bases at V and 4 bases at J, with 18 bases between. The CDR3 extends over 15 amino acids. The DNA for the CDR3 is TGTGCCAGTAGCTCCCTTGGGGGGGCTCCCTATGGCTACACCTTC. Protein sequence: CASSSLGGAPYGYTF.

A single count supports this clone. The rearrangement uses TRBV19 and TRBJ1-2; TRBD1 is a possible D gene (5 bases). This CDR3 is built from 12 residues. The germline CDR1 and CDR2 sequences are LNHDA and SQIVND (reference sequence). The V and J ends lost 9 bases and 5 bases respectively, with 13 bases between them. CDR3 coding DNA: TGTGCCAGCCAGGGTAATAGGTATGGCTACACCTTC. Encoded protein: CASQGNRYGYTF.

The CDR3 is CASSPDSYTEAFF. The CDR3 DNA reads as TGTGCCAGCAGCCCAGACAGCTACACTGAAGCTTTCTTT. The chain is built from TRBV5-8 and TRBJ1-1; the D gene is possibly TRBD1 (5 bases). The V end was cut by 4 bases, the J end by 3 bases, with 10 bases between. In germline, CDR1 is SGHTS, CDR2 YDEGEE. There are 13 residues in the CDR3. Drawing the rest from reference TRBV5-8 and TRBJ1-1, the complete variable domain is EAGVTQSPTHLIKTRGQQATLRCSPISGHTSVYWYQQALGLGLQFLLWYDEGEERNRGNFPPRFSGRQFPNYSSELNVNALELEDSALYLCASSPDSYTEAFFGQGTRLTVV.